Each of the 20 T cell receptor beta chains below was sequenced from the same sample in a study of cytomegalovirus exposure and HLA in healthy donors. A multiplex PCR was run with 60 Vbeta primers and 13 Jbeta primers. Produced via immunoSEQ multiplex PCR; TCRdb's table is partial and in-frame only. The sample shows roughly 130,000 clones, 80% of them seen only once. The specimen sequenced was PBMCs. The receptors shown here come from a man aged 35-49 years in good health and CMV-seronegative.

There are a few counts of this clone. The CDR3 sequence: CASRQIRFRGRSGELFF. As DNA, the CDR3 is TGCGCCAGCCGCCAGATACGATTCAGGGGTCGGTCCGGGGAGCTGTTTTTT. The chain uses TRBV5-1 and TRBJ2-2, with a weak D call TRBD1 (6 bases). Trimming shortened V by 7 bases and J by 6 bases, and 25 bases separated the two germline ends. The CDR3 is 17 amino acids. CDR1 is SGHRS and CDR2 is YFSETQ in the germline V gene. Together with reference TRBV5-1 and TRBJ2-2, the CDR3 gives the full variable domain: KAGVTQTPRYLIKTRGQQVTLSCSPISGHRSVSWYQQTPGQGLQFLFEYFSETQRNKGNFPGRFSGRQFSNSRSEMNVSTLELGDSALYLCASRQIRFRGRSGELFFGEGSRLTVL.

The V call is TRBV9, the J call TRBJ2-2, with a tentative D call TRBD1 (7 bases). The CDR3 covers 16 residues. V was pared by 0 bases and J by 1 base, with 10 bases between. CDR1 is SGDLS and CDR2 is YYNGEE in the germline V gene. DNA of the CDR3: TGTGCCAGCAGCGTAGCAGGGGGGATGAACACCGGGGAGCTGTTTTTT. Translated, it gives CASSVAGGMNTGELFF.

The CDR3 bases are TGTGCCTGGAGTGCGGGGGAGGCGGGATTCAATGAAAAACTGTTTTTT. This translates into CAWSAGEAGFNEKLFF. The rearrangement links TRBV30 to TRBJ1-4; D may be TRBD1 (5 bases). This CDR3 is built from 16 residues. Trimming took off 1 base at V and 5 bases at J, with 17 bases between the two ends. The V gene's germline CDR1 is GTSNPN and CDR2 SVGIG (reference sequence).

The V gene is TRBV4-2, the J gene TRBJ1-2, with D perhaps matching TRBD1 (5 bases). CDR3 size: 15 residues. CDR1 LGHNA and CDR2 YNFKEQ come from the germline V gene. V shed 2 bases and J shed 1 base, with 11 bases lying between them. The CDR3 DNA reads TGTGCCAGCAGCCAACCCCGACAGAGTAACTATGGCTACACCTTC. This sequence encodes CASSQPRQSNYGYTF.

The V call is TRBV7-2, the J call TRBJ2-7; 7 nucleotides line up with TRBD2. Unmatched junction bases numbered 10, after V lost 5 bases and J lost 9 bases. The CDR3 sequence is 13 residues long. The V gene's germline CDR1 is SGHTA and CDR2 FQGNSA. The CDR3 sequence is CASSPGGGRGQYF. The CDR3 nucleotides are TGTGCCAGCAGCCCTGGGGGGGGTCGAGGGCAGTACTTC.

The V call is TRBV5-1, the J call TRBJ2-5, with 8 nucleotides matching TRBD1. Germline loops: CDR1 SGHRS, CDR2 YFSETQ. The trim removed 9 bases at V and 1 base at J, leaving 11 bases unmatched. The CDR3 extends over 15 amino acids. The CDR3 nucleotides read TGCGCCACCCGGACAGGGACCTATTCCCAAGAGACCCAGTACTTC. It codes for CATRTGTYSQETQYF.

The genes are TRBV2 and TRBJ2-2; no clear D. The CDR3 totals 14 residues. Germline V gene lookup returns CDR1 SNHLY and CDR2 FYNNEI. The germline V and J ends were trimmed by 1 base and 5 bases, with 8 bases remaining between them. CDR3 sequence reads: CASSEVMATGELFF. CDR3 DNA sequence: TGTGCCAGCAGTGAAGTTATGGCTACCGGGGAGCTGTTTTTT.

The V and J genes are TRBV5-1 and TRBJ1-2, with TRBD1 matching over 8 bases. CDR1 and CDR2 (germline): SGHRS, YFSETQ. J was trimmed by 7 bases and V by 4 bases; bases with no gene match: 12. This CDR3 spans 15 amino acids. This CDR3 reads CASSLGAGGPTGYTF. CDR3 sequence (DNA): TGCGCCAGCAGCCTGGGGGCAGGGGGCCCTACTGGCTACACCTTC.

CDR3 amino acids: CASSLVGGGASSYEQYF. Here the CDR3 DNA reads TGCGCCAGCAGCTTGGTTGGGGGGGGAGCTTCTTCCTACGAGCAGTACTTC. The chain joins TRBV5-1 to TRBJ2-7, with 7 bases lining up with TRBD2. Per germline, CDR1 SGHRS and CDR2 YFSETQ. J gave up 1 base and V 0 bases, and 10 bases lay outside the gene matches. The CDR3 length is 17 residues.

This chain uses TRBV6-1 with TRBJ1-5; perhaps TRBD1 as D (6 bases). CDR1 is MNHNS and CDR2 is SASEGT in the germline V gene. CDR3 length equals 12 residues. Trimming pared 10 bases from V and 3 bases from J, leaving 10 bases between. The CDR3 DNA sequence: TGTGCCACCCGGACAGCCAATCAGCCCCAGCATTTT. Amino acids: CATRTANQPQHF.

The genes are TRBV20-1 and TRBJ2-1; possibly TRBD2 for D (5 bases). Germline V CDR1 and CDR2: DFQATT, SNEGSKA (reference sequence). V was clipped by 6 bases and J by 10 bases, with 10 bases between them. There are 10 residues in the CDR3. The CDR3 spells CSAPPGEQFF. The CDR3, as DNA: TGCAGTGCCCCCCCGGGGGAGCAGTTCTTC.

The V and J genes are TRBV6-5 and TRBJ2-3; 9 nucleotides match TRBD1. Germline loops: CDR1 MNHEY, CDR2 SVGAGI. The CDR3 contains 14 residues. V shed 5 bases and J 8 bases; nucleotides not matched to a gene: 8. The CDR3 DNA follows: TGTGCCAGCAGTCCCGGGACAGGGACTGTTACGCAGTATTTT. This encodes CASSPGTGTVTQYF.

The CDR3 sequence: CASSLWSGVDNEQFF. The CDR3 DNA sequence: TGTGCCAGCAGCTTATGGAGCGGGGTGGACAATGAGCAGTTCTTC. The gene calls are TRBV7-9 and TRBJ2-1, with TRBD2 matching over 7 bases. Trimming at V came to 2 bases and at J to 5 bases, leaving 6 bases not matched to a gene. The CDR3 has 15 amino acids. Germline V gene data show CDR1 as SEHNR and CDR2 as FQNEAQ (reference sequence).

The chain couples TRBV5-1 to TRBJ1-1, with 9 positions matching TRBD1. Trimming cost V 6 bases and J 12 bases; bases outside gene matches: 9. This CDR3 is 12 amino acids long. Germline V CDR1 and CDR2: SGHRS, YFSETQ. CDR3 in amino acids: CASTSTGGSSFF. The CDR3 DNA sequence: TGCGCCAGCACCTCCACAGGGGGCTCATCTTTCTTT.

In DNA form, the CDR3 reads TGTGCCAGCAGTGAAAGTTATGGGACTACCTACAATGAGCAGTTCTTC. Translation: CASSESYGTTYNEQFF. V is TRBV6-1 and J is TRBJ2-1; 7 bases are a match to TRBD2. V lost 2 bases and J lost 2; bases outside the gene matches: 6. CDR1 and CDR2 (germline): MNHNS, SASEGT. CDR3 length: 16 amino acids.

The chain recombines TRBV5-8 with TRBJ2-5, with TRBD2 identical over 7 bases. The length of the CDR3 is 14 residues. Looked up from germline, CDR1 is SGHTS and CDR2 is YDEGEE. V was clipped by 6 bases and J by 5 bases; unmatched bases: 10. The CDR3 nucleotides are TGTGCCAGCATCCCCGGGGGGAGATATGAGACCCAGTACTTC. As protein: CASIPGGRYETQYF. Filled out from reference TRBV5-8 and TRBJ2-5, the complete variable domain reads EAGVTQSPTHLIKTRGQQATLRCSPISGHTSVYWYQQALGLGLQFLLWYDEGEERNRGNFPPRFSGRQFPNYSSELNVNALELEDSALYLCASIPGGRYETQYFGPGTRLLVL.

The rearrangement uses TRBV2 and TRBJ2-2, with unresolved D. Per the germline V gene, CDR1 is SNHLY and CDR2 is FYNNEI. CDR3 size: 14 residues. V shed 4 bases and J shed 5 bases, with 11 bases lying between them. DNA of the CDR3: TGTGCCAGCAGTGTCGAGAAATTGACCGGGGAGCTGTTTTTT. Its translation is CASSVEKLTGELFF.

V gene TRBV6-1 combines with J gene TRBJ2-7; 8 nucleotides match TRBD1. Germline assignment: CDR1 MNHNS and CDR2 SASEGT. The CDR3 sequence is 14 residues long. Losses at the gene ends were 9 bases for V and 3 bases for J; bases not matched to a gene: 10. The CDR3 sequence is CASRRTGTSYEQYF. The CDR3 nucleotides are TGTGCCAGTCGGCGGACAGGGACGAGCTACGAGCAGTACTTC.

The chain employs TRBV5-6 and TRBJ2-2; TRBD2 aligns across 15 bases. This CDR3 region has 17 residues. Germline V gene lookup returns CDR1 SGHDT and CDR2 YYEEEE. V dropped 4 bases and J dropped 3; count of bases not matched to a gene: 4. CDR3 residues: CASSKGLAGGYTGELFF. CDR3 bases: TGTGCCAGCAGCAAGGGACTAGCGGGGGGATACACCGGGGAGCTGTTTTTT.

The CDR3 nucleotides read TGTGCCAGCAGCCCGGGACTAGCGGGAGGGAACACCGGGGAGCTGTTTTTT. Translated, it gives CASSPGLAGGNTGELFF. The rearrangement joins TRBV7-9 to TRBJ2-2; 15 bases line up with TRBD2. This CDR3 has 17 amino acids. Germline lookup yields CDR1 SEHNR and CDR2 FQNEAQ (reference sequence). J gave up 1 base and V 5 bases, and 2 bases lay outside the gene matches.